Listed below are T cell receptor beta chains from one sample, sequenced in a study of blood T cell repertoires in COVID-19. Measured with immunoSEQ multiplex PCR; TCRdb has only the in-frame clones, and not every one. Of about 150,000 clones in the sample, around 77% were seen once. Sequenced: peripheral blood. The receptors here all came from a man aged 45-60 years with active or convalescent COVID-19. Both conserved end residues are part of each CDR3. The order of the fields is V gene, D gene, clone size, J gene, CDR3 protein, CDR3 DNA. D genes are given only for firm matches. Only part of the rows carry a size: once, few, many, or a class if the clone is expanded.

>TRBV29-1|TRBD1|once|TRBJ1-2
CSARTGELETGYTF
TGCAGCGCCCGGACAGGGGAGTTGGAAACTGGCTACACCTTC
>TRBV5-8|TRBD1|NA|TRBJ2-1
CASSVPQGVSSYNEQFF
TGTGCCAGCAGCGTCCCACAGGGGGTAAGCTCCTACAATGAGCAGTTCTTC
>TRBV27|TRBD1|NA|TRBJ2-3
CASSLWTGTDTQYF
TGTGCCAGCAGTCTATGGACAGGGACAGATACGCAGTATTTT
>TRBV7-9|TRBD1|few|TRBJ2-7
CASGSRGNEQYF
TGTGCCAGCGGATCCAGGGGGAACGAGCAGTACTTC
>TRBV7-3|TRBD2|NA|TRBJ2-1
CASSLSGTTYNEQFF
TGTGCCAGCAGCCTGAGCGGGACCACCTACAATGAGCAGTTCTTC
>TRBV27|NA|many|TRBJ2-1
CASRGALSYNEQFF
TGTGCCAGCAGAGGGGCTCTTTCCTACAATGAGCAGTTCTTC
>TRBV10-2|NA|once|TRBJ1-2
CASRDTYPNYGYTF
TGCGCCAGCAGAGACACCTACCCTAACTATGGCTACACCTTC
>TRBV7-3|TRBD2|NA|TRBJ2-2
CASSLRLAGDTGELFF
TGTGCCAGCAGCTTAAGATTAGCGGGAGACACCGGGGAGCTGTTTTTT
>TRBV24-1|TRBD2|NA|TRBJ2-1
CATSGYLAGGLAEQFF
TGTGCCACCAGTGGCTACCTAGCGGGAGGCCTGGCGGAGCAGTTCTTC
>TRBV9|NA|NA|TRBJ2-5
CASSATGVVLQETQYF
TGTGCCAGCAGCGCAACCGGGGTGGTGCTGCAAGAGACCCAGTACTTC
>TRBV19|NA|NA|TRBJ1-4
CASSPAGEKLFF
TGTGCCAGTAGTCCGGCGGGTGAAAAACTGTTTTTT
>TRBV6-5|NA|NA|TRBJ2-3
CASSYRQFSTDTQYF
TGTGCCAGCAGTTACAGACAGTTTAGCACAGATACGCAGTATTTT
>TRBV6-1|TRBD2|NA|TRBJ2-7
CASSDRTSGSYEQYF
TGTGCCAGCAGTGATAGGACTAGCGGTTCCTACGAGCAGTACTTC
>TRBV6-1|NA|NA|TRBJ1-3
CASSERDTGNTIYF
TGTGCCAGCAGTGAACGGGATACTGGAAACACCATATATTTT
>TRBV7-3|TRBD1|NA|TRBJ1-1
CASSSRQGASTEAFF
TGTGCCAGCAGCTCAAGACAGGGGGCTAGCACTGAAGCTTTCTTT
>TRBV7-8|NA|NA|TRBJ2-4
CASSPEGGQKNIQYF
TGTGCCAGCAGCCCGGAGGGTGGCCAGAAAAACATTCAGTACTTC
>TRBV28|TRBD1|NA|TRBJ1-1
CASSRRDRGGEAFF
TGTGCCAGCAGTCGGCGGGACAGGGGAGGGGAGGCTTTCTTT
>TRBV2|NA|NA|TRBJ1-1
CASGGQLPNTEAFF
TGTGCCAGCGGAGGACAGTTGCCGAACACTGAAGCTTTCTTT
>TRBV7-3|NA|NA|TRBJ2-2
CASARGGTTGELFF
TGTGCCAGCGCCAGGGGAGGGACCACCGGGGAGCTGTTTTTT
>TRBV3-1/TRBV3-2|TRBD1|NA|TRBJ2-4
CASSQPRSLTGGFENIQYF
TGTGCCAGCAGCCAACCCCGCTCCCTGACAGGGGGCTTTGAAAACATTCAGTACTTC
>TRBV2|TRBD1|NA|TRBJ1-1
CASSPGQLNTEAFF
TGTGCCAGCAGCCCGGGACAGCTGAACACTGAAGCTTTCTTT
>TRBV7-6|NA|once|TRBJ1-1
CASSPGSSNTEAFF
TGTGCCAGCAGTCCGGGAAGTTCTAACACTGAAGCTTTCTTT
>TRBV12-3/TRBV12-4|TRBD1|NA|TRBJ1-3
CASSSQGHTIYF
TGTGCCAGCAGTTCACAGGGGCACACCATATATTTT
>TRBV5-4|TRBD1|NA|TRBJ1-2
CASSSRDRGLDGYTF
TGTGCCAGCAGCTCCCGGGACAGGGGGTTAGATGGCTACACCTTC
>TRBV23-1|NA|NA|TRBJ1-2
CASTPSADGYTF
TGCGCCAGCACCCCTTCTGCAGATGGCTACACCTTC
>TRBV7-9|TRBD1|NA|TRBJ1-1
CASSWGTGNMNTEAFF
TGTGCCAGCAGCTGGGGGACAGGAAACATGAACACTGAAGCTTTCTTT
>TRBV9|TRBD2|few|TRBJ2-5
CASSLAGGPEETQYF
TGTGCCAGCAGTCTAGCGGGAGGGCCGGAAGAGACCCAGTACTTC
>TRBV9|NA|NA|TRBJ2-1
CASSVLPGTYNEQFF
TGTGCCAGCAGCGTACTTCCGGGGACCTACAATGAGCAGTTCTTC
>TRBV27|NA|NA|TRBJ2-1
CASSLASYNEQFF
TGTGCCAGCAGTTTGGCCTCCTACAATGAGCAGTTCTTC
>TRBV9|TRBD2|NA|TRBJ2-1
CASTSAGVAGNEQFF
TGTGCCAGCACCTCCGCTGGGGTAGCGGGCAATGAGCAGTTCTTC
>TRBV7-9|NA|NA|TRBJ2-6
CASSLMKGVISGANVLTF
TGTGCCAGCAGCTTAATGAAGGGGGTGATCTCTGGGGCCAACGTCCTGACTTTC
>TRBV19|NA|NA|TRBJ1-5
CASSIPSGFNQPQHF
TGTGCCAGTAGTATCCCCAGCGGGTTCAATCAGCCCCAGCATTTT
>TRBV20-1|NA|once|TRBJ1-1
CSASEGRLNTEAFF
TGCAGTGCTAGTGAGGGGCGGTTGAACACTGAAGCTTTCTTT
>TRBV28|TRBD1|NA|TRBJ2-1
CASSHPGQGNNEQFF
TGTGCCAGCAGTCACCCGGGACAGGGCAACAATGAGCAGTTCTTC
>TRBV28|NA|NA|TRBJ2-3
CASSLVGTSTDTQYF
TGTGCCAGCAGTTTGGTAGGGACTAGCACAGATACGCAGTATTTT